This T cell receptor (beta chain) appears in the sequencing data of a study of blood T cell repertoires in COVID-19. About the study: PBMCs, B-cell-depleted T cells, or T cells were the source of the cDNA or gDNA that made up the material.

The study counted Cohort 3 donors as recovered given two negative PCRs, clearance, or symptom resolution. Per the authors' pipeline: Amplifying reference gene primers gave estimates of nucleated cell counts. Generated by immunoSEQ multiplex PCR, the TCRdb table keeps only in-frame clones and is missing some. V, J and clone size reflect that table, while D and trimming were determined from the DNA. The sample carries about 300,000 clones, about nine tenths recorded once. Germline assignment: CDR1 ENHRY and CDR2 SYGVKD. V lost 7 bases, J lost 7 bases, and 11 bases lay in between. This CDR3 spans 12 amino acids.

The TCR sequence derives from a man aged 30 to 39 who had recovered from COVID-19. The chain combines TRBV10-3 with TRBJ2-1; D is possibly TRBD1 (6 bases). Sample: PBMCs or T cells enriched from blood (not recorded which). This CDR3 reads CAINRDGNEQFF. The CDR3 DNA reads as TGTGCCATCAACAGGGATGGGAATGAGCAGTTCTTC.